The clone carrying this T cell receptor beta chain was observed a few times. The sample belongs to a study of T cell changes during pregnancy in multiple sclerosis. Germline V gene lookup returns CDR1 KGHSH and CDR2 LQKENI. The CDR3 contains 16 residues. Deletions cut 3 bases from V and 6 bases from J, with 17 bases between. Method: immunoSEQ multiplex PCR; TCRdb's copy keeps in-frame clones and lacks some. This table has under 130,000 clones, approximately 91% appearing once. This material consisted of peripheral blood, taken after pregnancy. The chain is built from TRBV18 and TRBJ2-2; unclear D gene. The TCR originated in a female donor with multiple sclerosis, enrolled in a pregnancy study. The CDR3 coding sequence is TGTGCCAGCTCACCCATTACAGACCGATCGGCCGGGGAGCTGTTTTTT. Encoded protein: CASSPITDRSAGELFF.